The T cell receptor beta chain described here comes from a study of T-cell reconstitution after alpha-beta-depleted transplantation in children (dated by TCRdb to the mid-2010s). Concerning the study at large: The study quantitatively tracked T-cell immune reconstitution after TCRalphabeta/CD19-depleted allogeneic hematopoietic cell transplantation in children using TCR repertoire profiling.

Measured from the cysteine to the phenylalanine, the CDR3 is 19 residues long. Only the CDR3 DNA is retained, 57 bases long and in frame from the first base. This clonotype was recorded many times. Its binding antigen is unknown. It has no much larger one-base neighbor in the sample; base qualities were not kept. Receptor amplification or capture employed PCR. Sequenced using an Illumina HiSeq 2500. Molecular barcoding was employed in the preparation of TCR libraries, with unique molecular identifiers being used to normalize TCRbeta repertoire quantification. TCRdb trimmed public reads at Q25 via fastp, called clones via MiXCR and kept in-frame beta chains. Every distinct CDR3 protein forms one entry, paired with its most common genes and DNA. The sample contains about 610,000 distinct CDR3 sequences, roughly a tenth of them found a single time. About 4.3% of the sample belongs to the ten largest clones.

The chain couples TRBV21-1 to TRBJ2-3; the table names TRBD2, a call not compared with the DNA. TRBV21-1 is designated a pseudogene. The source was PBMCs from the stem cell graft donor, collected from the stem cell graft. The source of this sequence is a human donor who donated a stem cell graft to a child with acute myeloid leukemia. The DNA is TGTGCCAGCAACAAATGTGCTGGGACTAGCGGGAGTAAGACAGATACGCAGTATTTT. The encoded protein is CASNKCAGTSGSKTDTQYF.